The rows below give T cell receptor beta chains drawn from one sample of a study of T cell responses to AZD1222 COVID-19 vaccine. Sequenced by immunoSEQ multiplex PCR; TCRdb stores in-frame clones only, minus some. The sample contains about 67,000 clones, less than 90% of which appear only once. The source was peripheral blood, collected on day 0 of AZD1222 vaccination. The receptors here all came from an adult in good health. The CDR3 runs from the conserved cysteine through the conserved F or W. D genes are given only for firm matches. Some rows mark clone size as missing; the rest say once, few, many or name a class of expanded clone.

v_gene	abundance	len	j_gene	d_gene	CDR3aa
TRBV28	once	15	TRBJ1-1	.	CASRPTLGDRTEAFF
TRBV7-9	.	14	TRBJ1-4	.	CASSLGAVGEKLFF
TRBV20-1	.	14	TRBJ2-2	.	CSASLASEAGELFF
TRBV18	.	14	TRBJ1-4	.	CASSPMGINEKLFF
TRBV10-3	.	15	TRBJ2-1	TRBD2	CAISGLAGGPNEQFF
TRBV9	.	14	TRBJ1-5	.	CASSPGQRNQPQHF
TRBV28	once	16	TRBJ1-2	.	CASSLSGGGSTYGYTF
TRBV19	once	15	TRBJ2-2	TRBD1	CASSTWDRVTGELFF
TRBV6-6	once	15	TRBJ2-1	TRBD2	CASSSGTSGYNEQFF
TRBV11-3	.	15	TRBJ1-1	TRBD1	CASSITGGRNTEAFF
TRBV27	.	15	TRBJ1-6	.	CASTTDARNYSPLHF
TRBV7-8	.	14	TRBJ1-2	.	CASSIRDTVYGYTF
TRBV15	.	15	TRBJ2-2	.	CATSRDRGNTGELFF
TRBV11-2	.	15	TRBJ1-6	TRBD1	CATSQWDSYNSPLHF
TRBV28	.	15	TRBJ1-1	.	CASSFPTRVNTEAFF
TRBV14	few	13	TRBJ2-7	.	CASSQIRGAKQYF
TRBV7-8	.	12	TRBJ1-3	.	CASSFPGNTIYF
TRBV7-2	.	15	TRBJ2-3	.	CASSLRDFDTDTQYF
TRBV7-2	few	15	TRBJ1-1	.	CASSFKPTWGAGAFF
TRBV19	once	14	TRBJ1-1	.	CASSRIGTGTEAFF
TRBV6-5	.	14	TRBJ1-1	.	CASSYLGQNTEAFF
TRBV30	.	14	TRBJ1-1	TRBD1	CAWIKTGMNTEAFF
TRBV5-6	once	14	TRBJ2-7	.	CASSLTTTSYEQYF
TRBV11-2	once	13	TRBJ2-1	.	CASSSGHYNEQFF
TRBV6-6	.	16	TRBJ2-2	.	CASSSAHDENTGELFF
TRBV7-9	once	12	TRBJ2-2	.	CASSQGPGAEFF
TRBV14	.	15	TRBJ2-2	TRBD1	CASSKRQGVAGELFF
TRBV7-8	.	14	TRBJ1-3	.	CASSLRGSGNTIYF
TRBV20-1	.	11	TRBJ1-1	.	CSAKLNTEAFF
TRBV30	.	12	TRBJ1-1	.	CAWKTGSTEAFF
TRBV6-2/TRBV6-3	.	15	TRBJ1-5	.	CASGRLQGGNQPQHF
TRBV28	.	16	TRBJ2-5	.	CASSLALLALQETQYF
TRBV6-1	.	14	TRBJ1-6	.	CASSSGTGNSPLHF
TRBV9	.	16	TRBJ1-4	TRBD1	CASSVGPGGNEEKLFF
TRBV2	few	14	TRBJ2-1	.	CASSEVTAGPLRFF
TRBV24-1	.	12	TRBJ1-5	.	CATSDPLGPQHF
TRBV28	.	14	TRBJ2-1	TRBD2	CASSLGGAGDEQFF
TRBV7-2	once	14	TRBJ2-7	.	CASSLGRSSYEQYF
TRBV3-1/TRBV3-2	few	15	TRBJ2-5	.	CASSRNSGKQETQYF
TRBV7-9	.	15	TRBJ2-1	.	CASSLHLKPYNEQFF
TRBV4-2	few	13	TRBJ2-1	.	CASGDYTDNEQFF
TRBV19	.	15	TRBJ1-1	.	CASSRGDVRNTEAFF
TRBV28	.	14	TRBJ1-2	.	CASSPQGKGYGYTF
TRBV7-2	few	17	TRBJ2-1	TRBD2	CASSLAATSGIGDEQFF
TRBV7-8	.	16	TRBJ2-3	TRBD1	CASSLLGQRSSHTQYF
TRBV6-2/TRBV6-3	.	12	TRBJ1-2	.	CASSSQGYGYTF
TRBV5-4	.	15	TRBJ1-1	TRBD1	CASRVQTGLNTEAFF
TRBV6-1	.	15	TRBJ1-1	.	CASSEQGFGNTEAFF
TRBV14	.	16	TRBJ1-1	.	CASSHPPAGVNTEAFF
TRBV7-8	.	15	TRBJ1-1	.	CASSPTGGMNTEAFF
TRBV19	.	15	TRBJ1-5	TRBD1	CASTRTGGSNQPQHF
TRBV10-1	.	15	TRBJ1-2	.	CASSESGGFTYGYTF
TRBV14	.	16	TRBJ2-1	TRBD2	CASSQVAGRVYNEQFF
TRBV27	.	17	TRBJ1-1	.	CASRPGHQEILNTEAFF
TRBV6-5	.	15	TRBJ2-1	.	CASRRDTSSYNEQFF
TRBV7-8	few	11	TRBJ1-4	.	CASGGSEKLFF